The sequence of this T cell receptor beta chain was determined in a study of metastatic and nonmetastatic thyroid tumors (dated by TCRdb to 2019 to 2021). Context from the whole study: For patients with malignant and with benign thyroid disease, the researchers compared repertoires between peripheral blood samples and tumor or nodule tissue samples.

No treatment had been received by any patient before thyroid surgery. Patient clinical samples collected from 2012 to 2018 were retrospectively analysed using T-cell receptor beta sequencing. Via the germline V gene, CDR1 is SNHLY and CDR2 FYNNEI. The CDR3 measures 15 amino acids from cysteine to phenylalanine. The only DNA kept is the CDR3, 45 bases in frame from the first base. Library construction relied on PCR. Instrument on record: Illumina HiSeq 4000. High-throughput sequencing was used to profile the TCR beta-chain CDR3 region of each patient. In the source study's methods: The researchers built a classifier to tell apart papillary thyroid cancer patients with distant metastasis, based on CDR3 differences among clinicopathological groups. To measure repertoire diversity the researchers used the Shannon index, while the Morisita-Horn index served to gauge how similar the tumor and blood repertoires were. TCRdb reanalyzed the raw reads on its own, using fastp at Q25 for trimming and MiXCR for clone calling, and kept in-frame beta chains. The V and J calls reflect TCRdb's pipeline rather than the authors' work. The sample table lists around 53,000 clones, approximately 20% of them with a count of one. The ten largest account for about 3.9% of the sample.

For this clone: No antigen is known for it. The junction and the germline gene differ at one end; a read error may be behind it.

What the research found in general, with its limitations: TCR beta diversity was reported as significantly higher in malignant tumors than in benign nodules, in both blood and tumor samples.

In this chain, TRBV2 is recombined with TRBJ2-2; 9 central bases correspond to TRBD2. Input material: blood. This TCR came from a female donor with papillary thyroid cancer or a benign thyroid nodule (not recorded which). Some clones in this sample may be carry-over from other donors' samples. In nucleotide form, the sequence is TGTGCCAGCAATATAGCGGGGGCGAACATCGGGGAGCTGTTTTTT. Its translation is CASNIAGANIGELFF. The CDR3 plus the reference TRBV2 and TRBJ2-2 genes for the other parts give the full variable domain: EPEVTQTPSHQVTQMGQEVILRCVPISNHLYFYWYRQILGQKVEFLVSFYNNEISEKSEIFDDQFSVERPDGSNFTLKIRSTKLEDSAMYFCASNIAGANIGELFFGEGSRLTVL.